This paragraph covers one T cell receptor beta chain sequence. The sample belongs to a study of blood T cell repertoires in COVID-19. Study overall: COVID-19 samples collected from the United States, Italy and Spain covered acute and convalescent phases. PBMCs, B-cell-depleted T cells, or T cells were the source of the cDNA or gDNA that made up the material.

Germline assignment: CDR1 SNHLY and CDR2 FYNNEI. V gave up 1 base and J gave up 4 bases; unmatched junction bases: 5. The CDR3 sequence is 15 residues long. Data came from immunoSEQ multiplex PCR; TCRdb stores just in-frame clones and leaves some out. Of approximately 100,000 clones listed, roughly 76% were seen once; the top ten hold roughly a tenth. The sample was peripheral blood. The clonotype originates from a human donor in a cohort sampled during active COVID-19. The chain uses TRBV2 and TRBJ1-2, with 8 bases aligning to TRBD1. The DNA for the CDR3 is TGTGCCAGCAGTGAAGAGGCAGGGGGCGTCTATGGCTACACCTTC. Amino acids: CASSEEAGGVYGYTF. The whole variable domain, remainder taken from reference TRBV2 and TRBJ1-2, is EPEVTQTPSHQVTQMGQEVILRCVPISNHLYFYWYRQILGQKVEFLVSFYNNEISEKSEIFDDQFSVERPDGSNFTLKIRSTKLEDSAMYFCASSEEAGGVYGYTFGSGTRLTVV.